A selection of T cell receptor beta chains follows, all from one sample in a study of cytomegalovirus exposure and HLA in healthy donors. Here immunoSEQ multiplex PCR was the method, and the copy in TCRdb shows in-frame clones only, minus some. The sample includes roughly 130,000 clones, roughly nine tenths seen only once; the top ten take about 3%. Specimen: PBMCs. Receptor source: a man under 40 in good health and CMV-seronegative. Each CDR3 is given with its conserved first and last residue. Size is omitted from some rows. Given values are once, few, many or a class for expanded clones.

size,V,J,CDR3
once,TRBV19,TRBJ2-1,CASSILQDDYNEQFF
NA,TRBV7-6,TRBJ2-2,CASSQSRLGTGELFF
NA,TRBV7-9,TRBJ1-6,CASSLLGSGPPLHF
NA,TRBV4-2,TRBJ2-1,CASSSTYRLAGGRNEQFF
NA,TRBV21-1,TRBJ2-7,CASSLGDSSYEQYF
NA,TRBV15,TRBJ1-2,CATSRDLWDTYGYTF
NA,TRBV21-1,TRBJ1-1,CASSKGPVTEAFF
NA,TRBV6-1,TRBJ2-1,CASRRGTENNEQFF
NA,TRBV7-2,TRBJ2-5,CASSRQGETQYF
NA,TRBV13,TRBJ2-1,CASSLLSSNEQFF
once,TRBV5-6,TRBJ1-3,CASSRTGSTHSGNTIYF
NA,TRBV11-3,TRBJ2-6,CASSGGQGLSGANVLTF
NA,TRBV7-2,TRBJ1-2,CASSPEGRTYGYTF
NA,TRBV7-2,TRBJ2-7,CASSSGGGPSYEQYF
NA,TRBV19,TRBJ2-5,CASSFGLVQETQYF
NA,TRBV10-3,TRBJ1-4,CAISDGANEKLFF
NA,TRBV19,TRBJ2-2,CASSTGQGPNTGELFF
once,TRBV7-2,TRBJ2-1,CASSLGDSGSSYNEQFF
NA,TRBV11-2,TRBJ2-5,CASSLDSDRDQYF
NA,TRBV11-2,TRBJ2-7,CASSLEGALPYEQYF
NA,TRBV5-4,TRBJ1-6,CASRYGSSYNSPLHF
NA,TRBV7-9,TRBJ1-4,CASSRDRVGATNEKLFF
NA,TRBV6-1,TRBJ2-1,CASSEARGGWSYNEQFF
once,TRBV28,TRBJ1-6,CASRASRGNNSPLHF
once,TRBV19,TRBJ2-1,CASTLGDNEQFF
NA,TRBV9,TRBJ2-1,CASSDGQWSYNEQFF
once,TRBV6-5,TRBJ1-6,CATNRGRMADSPLHF
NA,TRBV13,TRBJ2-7,CASSLGGGLDSSYEQYF
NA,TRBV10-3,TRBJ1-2,CAISPGQSSDGYTF
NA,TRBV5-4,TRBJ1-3,CASSSLDRAGNTIYF
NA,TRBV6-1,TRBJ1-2,CASSETGTVGYTF
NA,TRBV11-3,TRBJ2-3,CASSLTGTGTDTQYF
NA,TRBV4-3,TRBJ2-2,CASSQVGGSWELFF
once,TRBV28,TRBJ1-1,CASDSFMNTEAFF
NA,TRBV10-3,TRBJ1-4,CATRGTVNEKLFF
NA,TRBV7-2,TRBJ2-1,CASSLVYNEQFF
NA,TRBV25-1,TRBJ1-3,CASTPGRVANSGNTIYF
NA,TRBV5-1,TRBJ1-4,CASSYRTTNEKLFF
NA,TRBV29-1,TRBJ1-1,CSVDWTGRGTEAFF
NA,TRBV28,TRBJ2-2,CASSRGLAATGELFF
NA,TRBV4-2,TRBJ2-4,CASSQDGPLTVDIQYF
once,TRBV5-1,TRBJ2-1,CASSTGTSNNEQFF
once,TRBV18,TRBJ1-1,CASSPRGVEAFF
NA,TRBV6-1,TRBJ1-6,CASREVRGSSYNSPLHF
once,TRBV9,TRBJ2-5,CASSKRTGQETQYF
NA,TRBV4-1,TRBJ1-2,CASSQEGAGSRGYTF
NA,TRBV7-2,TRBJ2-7,CASSPRTGMGNEQYF
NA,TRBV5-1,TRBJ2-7,CASMKPGQGSYEQYF
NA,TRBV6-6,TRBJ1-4,CASKGNGQGGEKLFF
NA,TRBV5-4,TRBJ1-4,CASSGPGQSNEKLFF
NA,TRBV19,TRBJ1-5,CASSGRRTPNQPQHF
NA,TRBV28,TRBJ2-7,CASSLSRGKYEQYF
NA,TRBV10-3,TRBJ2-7,CAISEPRQENYEQYF
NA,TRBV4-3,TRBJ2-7,CASSPNREYEQYF
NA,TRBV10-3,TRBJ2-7,CAISESGGGGARQYF
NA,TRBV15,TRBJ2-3,CATAIKLGPSTDTQYF
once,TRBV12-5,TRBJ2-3,CASGLPGRTDTQYF
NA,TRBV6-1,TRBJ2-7,CASSYRPGEYEQYF
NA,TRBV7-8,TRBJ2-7,CASSLGDRDSYEQYF
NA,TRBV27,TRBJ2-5,CASSLSSGKETQYF